A single T cell receptor beta chain is shown here with its context. The sample belongs to a study of Ad26.COV2.S vaccination and SARS-CoV-2 variants. On the study more broadly: Of the COV1001 trial arms, the Ad26.COV2.S arm included the donor.

Only in-frame clones appear in the TCRdb table, and some are missing; sequencing was by immunoSEQ multiplex PCR. Of around 400,000 clones in the sample, over 75% are singletons; the top ten hold under 2%. The V gene's germline CDR1 is MDHEN and CDR2 SYDVKM. The CDR3 extends over 13 amino acids. With 6 bases removed from V and 5 bases from J, the gap between germline ends came to 13 bases. Treatment of the sample: some 19 received Ad26.COV2.S at low or high dose, single or two shots; roughly five received placebo; per-sample allocation not given. On day 63 after the first injection, vaccine and placebo recipients gave samples.

The TCR was taken from a person between 18 and 59 years old who received the Ad26.COV2.S COVID-19 vaccine or a placebo. The specimen was peripheral blood, collected in a trial of Ad26.COV2.S vaccine versus placebo. The chain recombines TRBV28 with TRBJ1-2; TRBD1 might be the D (6 bases). CDR3 DNA sequence: TGTGCCAGCAGCTCAGGGGCCCATTATGGCTACACCTTC. It translates to CASSSGAHYGYTF.